The 16 T cell receptor beta chains presented below share a single source sample, sequenced in a study of blood T cells in healthy people across ages. A J-beta primer mix and a sample-barcoded 5' primer were used in a second PCR of roughly 6 to 11 cycles. In TCRdb, the 5' RACE reads were re-called with MiXCR into one record per CDR3 protein. The sample contains about 780,000 distinct CDR3 sequences, about 46% of which appear only once. Sequencing was performed on blood. The receptors here all came from a man older than 75 in good health.

The V call is TRBV4-2, the J call TRBJ1-2, with unresolved D. Germline V gene data show CDR1 as LGHNA and CDR2 as YNFKEQ. CDR3 length: 14 residues. Trimming left V 0 bases short and J 4 bases short, with 9 bases between. CDR3 sequence: CASSQELRVYGYTF. DNA for the CDR3: TGTGCCAGCAGCCAAGAACTCCGGGTCTATGGCTACACCTTC.

V and J are TRBV7-9 and TRBJ2-3; 8 bases are a match to TRBD1. Germline V CDR1 and CDR2: SEHNR, FQNEAQ (reference sequence). The CDR3 has 14 amino acids. Germline trimming cut 3 bases from V and 6 bases from J; bases unmatched to any gene: 5. Here the CDR3 DNA reads TGTGCCAGCAGCTTGCAGGGGGCAGGTGATACGCAGTATTTT. The encoded protein is CASSLQGAGDTQYF. Looking up the rest from reference TRBV7-9 and TRBJ2-3 gives the full variable domain: DTGVSQNPRHKITKRGQNVTFRCDPISEHNRLYWYRQTLGQGPEFLTYFQNEAQLEKSRLLSDRFSAERPKGSFSTLEIQRTEQGDSAMYLCASSLQGAGDTQYFGPGTRLTVL.

This clonotype was seen only a few times. V is TRBV20-1 and J is TRBJ2-1; no reliable D call. The ends were cut back, 5 bases at V and 8 bases at J, with 16 bases in the middle. There are 13 residues in the CDR3. Germline V gene lookup returns CDR1 DFQATT and CDR2 SNEGSKA (reference sequence). The CDR3 spells CSALRLAVDEQFF. CDR3 nucleotide sequence: TGCAGTGCTCTACGCCTCGCCGTGGATGAGCAGTTCTTC.

J is TRBJ2-2 and V is TRBV21-1. TRBV21-1 counts as a pseudogene. The CDR3 is 14 residues long. CDR3 in amino acids: CASSKAGTTGELFF. The CDR3 bases are TGTGCCAGCAGCAAAGCCGGGACCACCGGGGAGCTGTTTTTT.

V gene TRBV7-2 combines with J gene TRBJ2-5; TRBD2 matches at 10 bases. Germline-derived CDR1 and CDR2 are SGHTA and FQGNSA. The CDR3 covers 15 residues. With V trimmed by 6 bases and J by 3 bases, 7 bases remained unmatched. The CDR3 coding sequence is TGTGCCAGCAGTCCCGGGACTAGCGTAGAAGAGACCCAGTACTTC. It specifies CASSPGTSVEETQYF.

There are many counts of this clonotype. The chain is built from TRBV29-1 and TRBJ2-7; 8 bases map to TRBD1. Trimming at V came to 8 bases and at J to 5 bases, leaving 8 bases not matched to a gene. Looked up from germline, CDR1 is SQVTM and CDR2 is ANQGSEA. This CDR3 contains 12 residues. The CDR3 here is CSWTGTSHEQYF. The CDR3 bases are TGCAGCTGGACAGGGACATCCCACGAGCAGTACTTC.

This clonotype has more than one count but fewer than ten. This chain uses TRBV6-2 or TRBV6-3 with TRBJ2-7; TRBD1 might be the D (6 bases). This CDR3 has 14 residues. Germline CDR1 and CDR2: MNHEY and SVGEGT. The ends were cut back, 2 bases at V and 3 bases at J, with 11 bases in the middle. In DNA form, the CDR3 reads TGTGCCAGCAGTTACGGGGGCGAGTTCTACGAGCAGTACTTC. The encoded protein is CASSYGGEFYEQYF.

The CDR3 here is CSASPLAVPYEQYF. CDR3 coding DNA: TGCAGTGCTAGTCCACTAGCGGTTCCCTACGAGCAGTACTTC. The V gene is TRBV20-1, the J gene TRBJ2-7; 8 bases align to TRBD2. This CDR3 is built from 14 residues. V lost 3 bases, J lost 2 bases, and 6 bases stayed unmatched. Germline V gene lookup returns CDR1 DFQATT and CDR2 SNEGSKA (reference sequence).

In its sample, this clonotype was seen a few times. The chain combines TRBV10-3 with TRBJ2-1; TRBD1 aligns across 7 bases. This CDR3 is 14 amino acids long. The V gene end was trimmed by 2 bases and the J gene end by 4 bases; junction bases not matched to a gene: 2. Germline V gene data show CDR1 as ENHRY and CDR2 as SYGVKD. CDR3 nucleotide sequence: TGTGCCATCAGTGAGACAGGGGCTTACAATGAGCAGTTCTTC. Amino acid sequence: CAISETGAYNEQFF.

This clonotype was observed a single time. This chain connects TRBV25-1 to TRBJ2-5, with D perhaps given as TRBD1 or TRBD2 (5 bases each). This CDR3 has 13 amino acids. V was pared by 8 bases and J by 11 bases, with 21 bases between. Germline loops: CDR1 MGHDK, CDR2 SYGVNS. CDR3 residues: CASGTGTPGEQYF. The CDR3 DNA is TGTGCCAGCGGAACCGGGACCCCTGGGGAGCAGTACTTC.

The gene calls are TRBV27 and TRBJ1-1; D gene unclear. Trimming shortened V by 5 bases and J by 5 bases, and 12 bases separated the two germline ends. The CDR3 is made up of 13 amino acids. Germline V gene data show CDR1 as MNHEY and CDR2 as SMNVEV (reference sequence). CDR3 sequence reads: CASSPYPQTEAFF. The CDR3 DNA follows: TGTGCCAGCAGTCCCTACCCTCAGACTGAAGCTTTCTTT.

This clonotype was found many times. The gene calls are TRBV12-3 or TRBV12-4 and TRBJ2-3; D not resolved. This CDR3 comprises 14 residues. The germline V and J ends were trimmed by 3 bases and 4 bases, with 11 bases remaining between them. As DNA, the CDR3 is TGTGCCAGCAGTTTCTCTTTTGGGCCAGATACGCAGTATTTT. This translates into CASSFSFGPDTQYF.

A remark on this clonotype: A read error is possible here, since a much larger clone lies one base away. This chain links TRBV12-3 or TRBV12-4 with TRBJ2-3, with 8 nucleotides matching TRBD1. V lost 4 bases and J lost 3; bases outside the gene matches: 6. CDR3 length: 15 residues. As DNA, the CDR3 is TGTGCCAGCAGTTCCCAGGGGGCGTGGACAGATACGCAGTATTTT. Its translation: CASSSQGAWTDTQYF.

A remark on this clonotype: One junction end disagrees with the germline gene, perhaps due to a read error. The V gene is TRBV7-2, the J gene TRBJ2-5, with 7 bases that match TRBD2. The germline CDR1 and CDR2 sequences are SGHTA and FQGNSA. CDR3 length equals 14 residues. The CDR3 is CASSWRTSQEIQYF. The DNA of the CDR3 is TGTGCCAGCAGCTGGAGGACTAGTCAAGAGATCCAGTACTTC.

J is TRBJ2-3 and V is TRBV7-2; no clear D. V shed 2 bases and J shed 0 bases, with 12 bases lying between them. The CDR3 consists of 16 residues. Germline lookup yields CDR1 SGHTA and CDR2 FQGNSA. The CDR3 here is CASSLRPDVSTDTQYF. The CDR3, as DNA: TGTGCCAGCAGCTTAAGGCCTGATGTTAGCACAGATACGCAGTATTTT.

The genes are TRBV18 and TRBJ2-7, with TRBD2 identical over 10 bases. CDR1 KGHSH and CDR2 LQKENI come from the germline V gene. The CDR3 runs to 16 residues. Trimming removed 2 bases from V and 5 bases from J; junction bases left unmatched: 9. The CDR3 loop reads CASSPGASGRLNEQYF. The CDR3 region has the DNA TGTGCCAGCTCACCAGGGGCTAGCGGGAGACTGAACGAGCAGTACTTC.